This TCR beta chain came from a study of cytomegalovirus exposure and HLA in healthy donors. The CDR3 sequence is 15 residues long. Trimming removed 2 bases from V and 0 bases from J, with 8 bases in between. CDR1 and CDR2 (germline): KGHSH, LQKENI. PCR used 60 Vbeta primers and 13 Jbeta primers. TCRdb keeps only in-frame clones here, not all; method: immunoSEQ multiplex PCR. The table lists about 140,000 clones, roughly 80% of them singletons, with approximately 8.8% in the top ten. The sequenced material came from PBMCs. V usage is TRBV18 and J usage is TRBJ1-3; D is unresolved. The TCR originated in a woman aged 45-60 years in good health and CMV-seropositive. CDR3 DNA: TGTGCCAGCTCACCAGGGCAGAGCTCTGGAAACACCATATATTTT. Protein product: CASSPGQSSGNTIYF.